These 10 T cell receptor beta chains share one sample of origin, sequenced in a study of hypomethylating agent response in myelodysplastic syndrome. The repertoire was sequenced with immunoSEQ multiplex PCR; TCRdb's copy has only in-frame clones and lacks some. The repertoire holds several thousand clones, with approximately 84% as singletons. Sample: bone marrow, taken before or after starting hypomethylating agent treatment for myelodysplastic syndrome (not recorded which). These receptors were collected from a human donor with myelodysplastic syndrome.

The V gene is TRBV25-1, the J gene TRBJ2-4; tentative D call: TRBD2 (5 bases). This CDR3 has 15 amino acids. Germline assignment: CDR1 MGHDK and CDR2 SYGVNS. V lost 2 bases, J lost 3 bases, and 11 bases lay in between. DNA for the CDR3: TGTGCCAGCAGTGAAGGAGGAGGTGGCAAAAACATTCAGTACTTC. Amino acid sequence: CASSEGGGGKNIQYF.

This sequence joins TRBV19 and TRBJ2-2; no reliable D call. The CDR3 runs to 14 residues. Trimming shortened V by 7 bases and J by 3 bases, and 12 bases separated the two germline ends. In germline, CDR1 is LNHDA, CDR2 SQIVND (reference sequence). The DNA of the CDR3 is TGTGCCAGTACCTTGTACGTGGACACCGGGGAGCTGTTTTTT. This sequence encodes CASTLYVDTGELFF.

This clone was seen a few times. The J gene is TRBJ2-1, the V gene TRBV7-6; D unclear. This CDR3 has 12 residues. Trimming removed 0 bases at V and 5 bases at J, with 2 bases between. Germline-derived CDR1 and CDR2 are SGHVS and FNYEAQ. The CDR3 spells CASSLANNEQFF. The CDR3 coding sequence is TGTGCCAGCAGCTTAGCCAACAATGAGCAGTTCTTC.

This clone was observed a few times. The V gene is TRBV7-3, the J gene TRBJ2-7, with D possibly matching TRBD2 (5 bases). There are 12 residues in the CDR3. Germline values: CDR1 SGHTA, CDR2 FQGTGA. V gave up 5 bases and J gave up 6 bases, with 11 bases separating them. CDR3 residues: CASSQSGGEQYF. CDR3 in DNA: TGTGCCAGCAGCCAAAGCGGAGGCGAGCAGTACTTC.

The chain combines TRBV2 with TRBJ1-4, with D unclear. Germline lookup yields CDR1 SNHLY and CDR2 FYNNEI. The CDR3 sequence is 15 residues long. V gave up 1 base and J gave up 3 bases, with 9 bases separating them. This chain's CDR3 is CASSEGQVANEKLFF. The CDR3 DNA reads TGTGCCAGCAGTGAAGGGCAGGTGGCTAATGAAAAACTGTTTTTT.

This chain joins TRBV6-6 and TRBJ2-3; no clear D gene. The CDR3 is made up of 15 amino acids. In germline, CDR1 is MNHNY, CDR2 SVGAGI (reference sequence). V was pared by 0 bases and J by 2 bases, with 9 bases between. Here the CDR3 reads CASSYSGRSTDTQYF. The CDR3 DNA is TGTGCCAGCAGTTACTCCGGAAGGTCCACAGATACGCAGTATTTT.

The rearrangement joins TRBV6-1 to TRBJ2-4; 10 positions match TRBD2. CDR3 size: 16 residues. Germline V CDR1 and CDR2: MNHNS, SASEGT. The junction had 2 bases not matched to a gene; V was cut back by 2 bases and J by 1 base. Here the CDR3 reads CASSELAGVAKNIQYF. CDR3 DNA: TGTGCCAGCAGTGAACTAGCGGGGGTCGCCAAAAACATTCAGTACTTC.

This chain joins TRBV10-3 and TRBJ1-6; D perhaps matches TRBD1 (6 bases). The V end lost 6 bases, the J end lost 7 bases, and 16 bases lay between the germline ends. Germline assignment: CDR1 ENHRY and CDR2 SYGVKD. The length of the CDR3 is 15 residues. CDR3 DNA sequence: TGTGCCATCAGGGGAGGGGGGGCGGAAAATTCACCCCTCCACTTT. It encodes CAIRGGGAENSPLHF.

The chain carries TRBV11-1 and TRBJ2-5; no clear D. Germline CDR1 reads SGHAT; CDR2 reads FQDESV (reference sequence). The CDR3 length is 13 residues. Trimming shortened V by 3 bases and J by 2 bases, and 7 bases separated the two germline ends. In nucleotides, the CDR3 is TGTGCCAGCAGCTTGGAGCAGCAAGAGACCCAGTACTTC. It encodes CASSLEQQETQYF. Full variable domain (missing parts from reference TRBV11-1 and TRBJ2-5): EAEVAQSPRYKITEKSQAVAFWCDPISGHATLYWYRQILGQGPELLVQFQDESVVDDSQLPKDRFSAERLKGVDSTLKIQPAELGDSAMYLCASSLEQQETQYFGPGTRLLVL.

About this clone itself: Other DNA variants within this sample encode the same CDR3. The V and J genes are TRBV9 and TRBJ1-5, with 8 bases aligning to TRBD1. Trimming took 4 bases from V and 1 from J; bases not matched to a gene: 1. This CDR3 comprises 14 residues. Germline V lookup: CDR1 SGDLS, CDR2 YYNGEE. CDR3 residues: CASSRTGSNQPQHF. The CDR3 DNA sequence: TGTGCCAGCAGCAGGACAGGGAGCAATCAGCCCCAGCATTTT.